These 22 T cell receptor beta chains came from one sample sequenced in a study of response to subunit inactivated influenza vaccine. TCRdb processed the RT-PCR reads anew with MiXCR; each CDR3 protein has one entry. The table lists 500,000 to 600,000 distinct CDR3 sequences, approximately 12% of them singletons, with around 9.6% in the top ten. The sample consisted of PBMCs from blood, taken on the day of vaccination. These receptors all stem from a man aged 45-65 years who received an inactivated influenza vaccine.

This clonotype was counted only a few times. The chain carries TRBV6-5 and TRBJ1-2; D uncertain. Deletions cut 0 bases from V and 8 bases from J, with 7 bases between. Germline V gene sequence: CDR1 MNHEY, CDR2 SVGAGI. The CDR3 extends over 12 amino acids. CDR3 region: CASSYSQGGYTF. CDR3 nucleotides: TGTGCCAGCAGTTACTCTCAAGGCGGCTACACCTTC.

This clonotype was counted between two and nine times. CDR3 nucleotides: TGCAGTGCTTATTCGGGACTACAATACGAGCAGTACTTC. The encoded protein is CSAYSGLQYEQYF. The chain is built from TRBV20-1 and TRBJ2-7; 7 bases agree with TRBD2. J gave up 4 bases and V 5 bases, and 8 bases lay outside the gene matches. This CDR3 region has 13 residues. CDR1 is DFQATT, CDR2 SNEGSKA, per germline (reference sequence).

The rearrangement links TRBV29-1 to TRBJ2-3; TRBD2 matches 13 bases. The V gene's germline CDR1 is SQVTM and CDR2 ANQGSEA. This CDR3 has 14 amino acids. V gave up 5 bases and J gave up 4 bases; unmatched junction bases: 3. The CDR3 loop reads CSVQTSGGADTQYF. The CDR3 DNA is TGCAGCGTTCAAACTAGCGGGGGGGCAGATACGCAGTATTTT.

This clonotype was picked up many times. The chain uses TRBV4-1 and TRBJ2-2; D uncertain. Between the trimmed V and J ends, which lost 6 bases and 1 base, there was a span of 6 bases. The CDR3 is made up of 13 amino acids. Germline lookup yields CDR1 MGHRA and CDR2 YSYEKL. CDR3 in amino acids: CASSGENTGELFF. DNA of the CDR3: TGCGCCAGCAGTGGAGAGAACACCGGGGAGCTGTTTTTT.

This clonotype has only a few counts. The genes are TRBV12-3 or TRBV12-4 and TRBJ2-7, with 10 positions matching TRBD1. V shed 7 bases, J shed 6 bases, and the junction held 9 bases outside the gene matches. The CDR3 is made up of 14 amino acids. The CDR3 loop reads CASTVGTGAAEQYF. CDR3 sequence (DNA): TGTGCCAGCACCGTCGGGACAGGGGCCGCCGAGCAGTACTTC.

This clonotype was observed at least ten times. The rearrangement joins TRBV29-1 to TRBJ1-2; no clear D gene. Germline V gene lookup returns CDR1 SQVTM and CDR2 ANQGSEA. CDR3 length: 12 amino acids. V lost 5 bases to trimming and J lost 7 bases, with 14 bases between them. CDR3 sequence reads: CSVSDTRGGYTF. In nucleotides, the CDR3 is TGCAGCGTTTCAGACACTCGAGGTGGCTACACCTTC. The full variable domain, its missing parts supplied by reference TRBV29-1 and TRBJ1-2, is SAVISQKPSRDICQRGTSLTIQCQVDSQVTMMFWYRQQPGQSLTLIATANQGSEATYESGFVIDKFPISRPNLTFSTLTVSNMSPEDSSIYLCSVSDTRGGYTFGSGTRLTVV.

In regard to this clonotype: This may come from a read error, since a much larger clone is one base off. V is TRBV29-1 and J is TRBJ2-3, with D maybe TRBD1 (5 bases). Germline V lookup: CDR1 SQVTM, CDR2 ANQGSEA. Trimming stripped 7 bases from V and 5 bases from J, with 19 bases between. The CDR3 extends over 14 amino acids. CDR3 loop: CSAYQGGWLDTQYF. The CDR3 DNA is TGCAGCGCTTATCAGGGTGGGTGGCTAGATACGCAGTATTTT.

This clonotype has ten or more counts. The rearrangement links TRBV7-9 to TRBJ2-1; D gene ambiguous. Between the trimmed V and J ends, which lost 1 base and 4 bases, there was a span of 11 bases. The CDR3 has 15 amino acids. Germline lookup yields CDR1 SEHNR and CDR2 FQNEAQ (reference sequence). This chain's CDR3 is CASSLEHYAYNEQFF. CDR3 sequence (DNA): TGTGCCAGCAGCTTAGAACATTACGCTTACAATGAGCAGTTCTTC.

This clonotype occurred many times. The V call is TRBV5-1, the J call TRBJ1-5; no definite D call. With 0 bases removed from V and 2 bases from J, the gap between germline ends came to 6 bases. The CDR3 has 14 residues. The germline gives CDR1 SGHRS, CDR2 YFSETQ. CDR3 sequence reads: CASSLEAGNQPQHF. The CDR3 region has the DNA TGCGCCAGCAGCTTGGAGGCAGGCAATCAGCCCCAGCATTTT.

This clonotype was detected a few times. The chain uses TRBV5-8 and TRBJ2-7; 8 bases agree with TRBD1. The ends lost 7 bases at V and 2 bases at J; junction bases unmatched: 8. Per germline, CDR1 SGHTS and CDR2 YDEGEE. The CDR3 has 14 residues. The chain's CDR3 is CASELQGVTYEQYF. CDR3 nucleotides: TGTGCCAGCGAACTACAGGGGGTGACCTACGAGCAGTACTTC.

About this clonotype itself: One base away lies a much larger clone, so this may be a sequencing read error. This chain joins TRBV27 and TRBJ2-1; D is uncertain. Germline V lookup: CDR1 MNHEY, CDR2 SMNVEV (reference sequence). Between the trimmed V and J ends, which lost 0 bases and 4 bases, there was a span of 10 bases. This CDR3 region has 15 residues. CDR3: CASSLSSKGYNEQFF. Written as DNA, the CDR3 is TGTGCCAGCAGTTTATCGTCGAAAGGGTACAATGAGCAGTTCTTC.

The chain has TRBV12-3 or TRBV12-4 and TRBJ1-5, with a possible D match to TRBD1 (6 bases). V lost 6 bases and J 6 bases, leaving 18 bases between the germline ends. This CDR3 contains 15 residues. CDR3 nucleotide sequence: TGTGCCAGCAGGGCGGGGGGGCAGCTAGGTCAGCCCCAGCATTTT. Its protein is CASRAGGQLGQPQHF.

The chain combines TRBV7-2 with TRBJ2-7; D is uncertain. This CDR3 spans 14 amino acids. CDR1 and CDR2 from the germline V gene are SGHTA and FQGNSA. V shed 4 bases and J shed 7 bases, with 17 bases lying between them. In DNA form, the CDR3 reads TGTGCCAGCAGCTATCACGACCGTCCCCGGGAGCAGTACTTC. Its translation is CASSYHDRPREQYF.

This sequence joins TRBV7-9 and TRBJ2-1; TRBD2 is a possible D gene (6 bases). From germline, CDR1 is SEHNR and CDR2 FQNEAQ (reference sequence). V was pared by 7 bases and J by 7 bases, with 20 bases between. The CDR3 contains 15 residues. This CDR3 is CASIEVEGGQNEQFF. The CDR3, as DNA: TGTGCCAGCATCGAGGTGGAGGGAGGACAAAATGAGCAGTTCTTC.

This clonotype appeared a few times. The genes are TRBV27 and TRBJ2-4; 9 nucleotides line up with TRBD1. Germline CDR1 MNHEY, CDR2 SMNVEV (reference sequence). J was trimmed by 9 bases and V by 6 bases; bases with no gene match: 12. CDR3 length: 15 amino acids. CDR3 bases: TGTGCCAGCAGAACCGGGACAGGGCATCTCGGCATTCAGTACTTC. Its protein is CASRTGTGHLGIQYF.

The rearrangement uses TRBV4-2 and TRBJ2-5, with TRBD1 matching 7 bases. Germline-derived CDR1 and CDR2 are LGHNA and YNFKEQ. The length of the CDR3 is 16 residues. The J segment lost 1 base and the V segment lost 0 bases, leaving 5 bases of the junction unmatched. CDR3 region: CASSQDKAGGQETQYF. For the CDR3, the DNA is TGTGCCAGCAGCCAAGATAAGGCAGGGGGCCAAGAGACCCAGTACTTC.

This clonotype has more than one count but fewer than ten. This rearrangement joins TRBV7-2 to TRBJ2-5; 9 bases are shared with TRBD2. This CDR3 spans 16 amino acids. The germline CDR1 and CDR2 sequences are SGHTA and FQGNSA. Trimming took 2 bases from V and 2 from J; bases not matched to a gene: 6. CDR3: CASSLYLAGGQETQYF. The CDR3 nucleotides read TGTGCCAGCAGCTTATATCTGGCGGGGGGGCAAGAGACCCAGTACTTC.

Only a few counts were recorded for this clonotype. In DNA form, the CDR3 reads TGTGCCAGCAGTTACATGCGGGGGGCGGATGAGCAGTTCTTC. Its protein is CASSYMRGADEQFF. The chain joins TRBV6-5 to TRBJ2-1; 8 bases match TRBD2. The length of the CDR3 is 14 residues. In germline, CDR1 is MNHEY, CDR2 SVGAGI. The J segment lost 8 bases and the V segment lost 2 bases, leaving 5 bases of the junction unmatched.

Notes on this clonotype: A much larger clone lies one base from this, so it may be a read error. V gene TRBV5-1 combines with J gene TRBJ2-2, with TRBD1 identical over 9 bases. The CDR3 length is 14 residues. The germline V gene encodes CDR1 SGHRS and CDR2 YFSETQ. CDR3 in DNA: TGCGCCACCAGCCCCGGGACAGGGATCGGGGAGCTGTTTTTT. This codes for CATSPGTGIGELFF.

V gene TRBV5-1 combines with J gene TRBJ2-6; D is uncertain. V lost 1 base, J lost 0 bases, and 5 bases lay in between. There are 15 residues in the CDR3. Germline V gives CDR1 SGHRS, CDR2 YFSETQ. The CDR3 here is CASSLIGSGANVLTF. CDR3 DNA sequence: TGCGCCAGCAGCTTGATTGGCTCTGGGGCCAACGTCCTGACTTTC.

This clonotype was counted a few times. The chain combines TRBV6-1 with TRBJ2-1; TRBD1 matches 8 bases. Germline V gene sequence: CDR1 MNHNS, CDR2 SASEGT. V shed 8 bases and J 8 bases; nucleotides not matched to a gene: 8. The CDR3 spans 13 residues. The CDR3 DNA reads as TGTGCCAGCCGGGACAGGAACTCTCATGAGCAGTTCTTC. It yields the protein CASRDRNSHEQFF.

This chain's CDR3 is CASSWTGTSYEQYF. CDR3 in DNA: TGTGCCAGCAGCTGGACAGGAACCTCCTACGAGCAGTACTTC. This sequence joins TRBV7-2 and TRBJ2-7; 7 bases map to TRBD1. CDR3 length: 14 amino acids. V lost 4 bases and J lost 0; bases outside the gene matches: 3. Per the germline V gene, CDR1 is SGHTA and CDR2 is FQGNSA.